This T cell receptor (beta chain) is drawn from a study of cytomegalovirus exposure and HLA in healthy donors. PCR employed 60 Vbeta and 13 Jbeta primers. This table comes from immunoSEQ multiplex PCR, and its TCRdb copy is limited to in-frame clones, with some not included. The profile shows about 120,000 clones, over 75% of them singletons. Comment on this clone: Its antigen is as yet unknown. Other nucleotide sequences in the sample specify the same CDR3.

Notes on the study in general: Roughly uniform depth of sequencing across donors was assumed in presence/absence analyses. The study put 150 or so TCR beta chains on its list as cytomegalovirus-associated. Several of the most significant clusters were apparently associated with common viral pathogens in a later analysis. In a later analysis, a genetic analysis reported fewer productive-TCR N-insertions in an Asian-associated ancestry cluster than the cohort average.

V dropped 0 bases and J dropped 2 bases, with 8 bases sitting between them. Germline lookup yields CDR1 SGHRS and CDR2 YFSETQ. CDR3 length: 14 residues. Sequenced: PBMCs. The receptor comes from a woman between 18 and 30 years old in good health and CMV-seronegative. The chain uses TRBV5-1 and TRBJ1-1; no reliable D call. The CDR3 region has the DNA TGCGCCAGCAGCTTGGGATCTGGCAACACTGAAGCTTTCTTT. Its protein is CASSLGSGNTEAFF.